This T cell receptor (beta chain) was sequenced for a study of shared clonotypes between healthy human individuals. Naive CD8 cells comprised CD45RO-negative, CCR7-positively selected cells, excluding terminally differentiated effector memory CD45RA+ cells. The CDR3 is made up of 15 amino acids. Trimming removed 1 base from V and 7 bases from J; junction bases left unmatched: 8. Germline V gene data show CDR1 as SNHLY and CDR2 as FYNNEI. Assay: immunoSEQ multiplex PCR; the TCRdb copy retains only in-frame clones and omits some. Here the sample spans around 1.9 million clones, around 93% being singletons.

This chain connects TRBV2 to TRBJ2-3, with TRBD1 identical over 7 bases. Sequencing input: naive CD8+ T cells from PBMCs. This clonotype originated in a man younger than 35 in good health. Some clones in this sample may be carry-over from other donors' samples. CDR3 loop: CASSEGTGVKHTQYF. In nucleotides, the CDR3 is TGTGCCAGCAGTGAAGGAACAGGGGTAAAGCATACGCAGTATTTT. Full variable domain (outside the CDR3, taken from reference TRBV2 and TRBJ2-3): EPEVTQTPSHQVTQMGQEVILRCVPISNHLYFYWYRQILGQKVEFLVSFYNNEISEKSEIFDDQFSVERPDGSNFTLKIRSTKLEDSAMYFCASSEGTGVKHTQYFGPGTRLTVL.